This record looks at one T cell receptor (beta chain) sequence and its context. Its antigen is undetermined. This sample is part of a study of cytomegalovirus exposure and HLA in healthy donors. At the level of the study: Membership in the Caucasian-associated ancestry cluster was found for 65% to 85% of a few hundred genotyped donors.

Trimming at V came to 2 bases and at J to 2 bases, leaving 12 bases not matched to a gene. Germline V CDR1 and CDR2: MNHEY, SMNVEV (reference sequence). The length of the CDR3 is 18 residues. Whole-study findings and limits: Follow-up analysis found HLA locus-dependent TCR association rates, highest for DRB1 and lowest for HLA-C. An analysis done earlier found most TCR beta V segments productive about 87% or about 30% of the time.

PCR amplification relied on 60 Vbeta primers (plus 13 Jbeta primers). Sequencing used immunoSEQ multiplex PCR; TCRdb keeps in-frame clones, though not all of them. The sample records around 40,000 clones, about 90% being singletons. Sequenced material: PBMCs. This sequence originates from a woman aged 35 to 49 in good health and CMV-seropositive. V usage is TRBV27 and J usage is TRBJ2-3, with 8 bases identical to TRBD2. The CDR3 sequence is CASSLGVLAGTITDTQYF. The CDR3 nucleotides are TGTGCCAGCAGTTTAGGGGTGCTAGCGGGTACGATCACAGATACGCAGTATTTT.